Each of the 12 T cell receptor beta chains below was sequenced from the same sample in a study of blood T cell repertoires in COVID-19. Method: immunoSEQ multiplex PCR; TCRdb's copy keeps in-frame clones and lacks some. The data hold some 190,000 clones, with roughly 76% observed a single time. Sequencing was performed on peripheral blood. The receptors stem from a woman aged 40 to 49 with COVID-19, enrolled during active disease.

The chain links TRBV20-1 to TRBJ2-5; 8 nucleotides align to TRBD2. The length of the CDR3 is 16 residues. Germline CDR1 and CDR2: DFQATT and SNEGSKA (reference sequence). The V and J ends lost 3 bases and 7 bases, in that order; junction bases with no gene match: 16. CDR3 DNA: TGCAGTGCTAGTGGGACTAGTAGTAGGGGCGGAAGGACCCAGTACTTC. Encoded protein: CSASGTSSRGGRTQYF.

This clone was found once. The chain has TRBV3-1 (or the pseudogene TRBV3-2) and TRBJ1-1; tentative D call: TRBD1 (6 bases). The CDR3 is 12 residues long. Germline V lookup: CDR1 LGHDT, CDR2 YNNKEL (reference sequence). V shed 6 bases and J shed 4 bases, with 9 bases lying between them. The CDR3 protein is CASSNRVTEAFF. As DNA, the CDR3 is TGTGCCAGCAGTAACAGGGTCACTGAAGCTTTCTTT.

J is TRBJ1-1 and V is TRBV15; D remains ambiguous. CDR1 is LNHNV and CDR2 is YYDKDF in the germline V gene (reference sequence). Trimming removed 0 bases at V and 0 bases at J, with 8 bases between. The CDR3 contains 15 residues. CDR3 nucleotides: TGTGCCACCAGCAGAGATCCGGGAATGAACACTGAAGCTTTCTTT. Its protein product is CATSRDPGMNTEAFF.

This chain uses TRBV9 with TRBJ2-3, with 10 nucleotides matching TRBD2. The CDR3 is made up of 16 amino acids. J gave up 5 bases and V 0 bases, and 6 bases lay outside the gene matches. CDR1 SGDLS and CDR2 YYNGEE come from the germline V gene. CDR3 nucleotides: TGTGCCAGCAGCGTAGATCTAGCGGGAGTGGTAGATACGCAGTATTTT. Its translation: CASSVDLAGVVDTQYF.

The chain is built from TRBV7-9 and TRBJ2-1; TRBD2 is a possible D gene (5 bases). Per the germline V gene, CDR1 is SEHNR and CDR2 is FQNEAQ (reference sequence). The CDR3 contains 15 residues. V was clipped by 1 base and J by 4 bases, with 11 bases between them. CDR3 DNA sequence: TGTGCCAGCAGCTTAGTAGGACTCTTATACAATGAGCAGTTCTTC. Protein sequence: CASSLVGLLYNEQFF. The full variable domain, its missing parts supplied by reference TRBV7-9 and TRBJ2-1, is DTGVSQNPRHKITKRGQNVTFRCDPISEHNRLYWYRQTLGQGPEFLTYFQNEAQLEKSRLLSDRFSAERPKGSFSTLEIQRTEQGDSAMYLCASSLVGLLYNEQFFGPGTRLTVL.

This clone turned up a few times. The chain combines TRBV28 with TRBJ1-2; D may be TRBD1 (5 bases). The CDR3 is made up of 13 amino acids. The ends were cut back, 4 bases at V and 7 bases at J, with 13 bases in the middle. Germline V lookup: CDR1 MDHEN, CDR2 SYDVKM. CDR3 in DNA: TGTGCCAGCAGTTCTTCCAGGGTGGGTGGCTACACCTTC. Its protein is CASSSSRVGGYTF.

This rearrangement joins TRBV5-1 to TRBJ1-1; the match to TRBD1 covers 8 bases. The germline CDR1 and CDR2 sequences are SGHRS and YFSETQ. The CDR3 is made up of 17 amino acids. The trim removed 5 bases at V and 0 bases at J, leaving 12 bases unmatched. In DNA form, the CDR3 reads TGCGCCAGCAGACACTCCAGGGGGCGTTCCGTGAACACTGAAGCTTTCTTT. Translation: CASRHSRGRSVNTEAFF.

The CDR3 is CASSLGRGGEQYV. DNA for the CDR3: TGTGCCAGCAGCTTAGGAAGGGGGGGCGAGCAGTACGTC. This chain uses TRBV7-8 with TRBJ2-7; D may be TRBD2 (7 bases). Germline CDR1 SGHVS, CDR2 FQNEAQ. This CDR3 region has 13 residues. Trimming took 1 base from V and 6 from J, leaving 10 bases between them.

The chain recombines TRBV28 with TRBJ2-1, with TRBD2 as a possible D gene (6 bases). The V gene lost 5 bases and the J gene lost 6 bases, with 17 bases spanning the gap. The CDR3 runs to 15 residues. Germline V gene data show CDR1 as MDHEN and CDR2 as SYDVKM. CDR3 nucleotide sequence: TGTGCCAGCAGTCCTACTAGCCCCCAAATCAATGAGCAGTTCTTC. It yields the protein CASSPTSPQINEQFF.

This clone was observed a handful of times. The chain is built from TRBV6-2 or TRBV6-3 and TRBJ2-7; 10 bases match TRBD2. The CDR3 contains 15 residues. The ends lost 4 bases at V and 3 bases at J; junction bases unmatched: 6. CDR1 is MNHEY, CDR2 SVGEGT, per germline. This CDR3 reads CASSWPTSGVYEQYV. The CDR3 bases are TGTGCCAGCAGTTGGCCCACTAGCGGGGTCTACGAGCAGTACGTC.

The chain carries TRBV4-1 and TRBJ2-1; 9 bases align to TRBD2. In germline, CDR1 is MGHRA, CDR2 YSYEKL. The CDR3 runs 18 residues. The V segment lost 1 base and the J segment 5 bases; nucleotides outside the gene matches: 12. CDR3 sequence: CASSQGAGVAGADNEQFF. Here the CDR3 DNA reads TGCGCCAGCAGCCAAGGAGCGGGAGTAGCGGGAGCCGACAATGAGCAGTTCTTC.

The rearrangement uses TRBV19 and TRBJ2-3; no clear D gene. Deletions cut 8 bases from V and 3 bases from J, with 12 bases between. CDR3 length equals 13 residues. The germline gives CDR1 LNHDA, CDR2 SQIVND (reference sequence). In nucleotides, the CDR3 is TGTGCCAGTCGACCTAGTCGGACAGATACGCAGTATTTT. Amino acid sequence: CASRPSRTDTQYF.